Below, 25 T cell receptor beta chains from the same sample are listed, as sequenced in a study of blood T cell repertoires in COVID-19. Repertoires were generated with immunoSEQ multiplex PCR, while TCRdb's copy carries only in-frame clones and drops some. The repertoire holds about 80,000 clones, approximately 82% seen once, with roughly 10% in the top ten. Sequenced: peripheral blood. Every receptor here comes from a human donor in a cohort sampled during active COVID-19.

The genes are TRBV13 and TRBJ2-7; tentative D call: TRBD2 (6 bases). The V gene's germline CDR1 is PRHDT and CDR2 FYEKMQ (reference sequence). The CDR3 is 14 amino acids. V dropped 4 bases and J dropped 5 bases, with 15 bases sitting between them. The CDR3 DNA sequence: TGTGCCAGCAGCTCCCCGTTAGGAGGGCACGAGCAGTACTTC. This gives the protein CASSSPLGGHEQYF.

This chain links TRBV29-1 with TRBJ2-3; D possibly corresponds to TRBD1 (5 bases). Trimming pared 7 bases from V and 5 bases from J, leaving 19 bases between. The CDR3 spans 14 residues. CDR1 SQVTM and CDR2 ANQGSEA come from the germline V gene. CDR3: CSAVGLDSLDTQYF. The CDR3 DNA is TGCAGCGCCGTGGGCTTAGACAGCTTAGATACGCAGTATTTT.

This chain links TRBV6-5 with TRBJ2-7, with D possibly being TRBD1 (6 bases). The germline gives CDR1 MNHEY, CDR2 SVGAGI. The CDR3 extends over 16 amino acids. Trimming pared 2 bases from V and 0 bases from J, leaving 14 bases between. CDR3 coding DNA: TGTGCCAGCAGTTACGGACAGCCCGAAAGCTCCTACGAGCAGTACTTC. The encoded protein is CASSYGQPESSYEQYF.

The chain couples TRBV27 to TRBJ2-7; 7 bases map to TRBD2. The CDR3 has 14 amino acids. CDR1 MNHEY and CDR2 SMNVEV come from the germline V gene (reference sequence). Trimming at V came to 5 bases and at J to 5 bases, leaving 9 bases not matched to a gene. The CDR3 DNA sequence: TGTGCCAGCAGTGCCCCGGGAGGCCCCCACGAGCAGTACTTC. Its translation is CASSAPGGPHEQYF.

CDR3 amino acids: CASSLTGGSNQPQHF. The CDR3 coding sequence is TGTGCCAGCAGCTTAACGGGGGGGAGCAATCAGCCCCAGCATTTT. The gene calls are TRBV7-3 and TRBJ1-5, with a tentative D call TRBD1 (5 bases). The CDR3 runs 15 residues. V dropped 0 bases and J dropped 1 base, with 7 bases sitting between them. In germline, CDR1 is SGHTA, CDR2 FQGTGA.

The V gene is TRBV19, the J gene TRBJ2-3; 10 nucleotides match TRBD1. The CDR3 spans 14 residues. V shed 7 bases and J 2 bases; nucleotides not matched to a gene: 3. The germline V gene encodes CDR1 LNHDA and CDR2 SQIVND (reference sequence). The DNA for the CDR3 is TGTGCCAGTACCGACAGGGGGCTCACAGATACGCAGTATTTT. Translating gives CASTDRGLTDTQYF. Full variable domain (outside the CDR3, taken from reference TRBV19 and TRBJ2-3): DGGITQSPKYLFRKEGQNVTLSCEQNLNHDAMYWYRQDPGQGLRLIYYSQIVNDFQKGDIAEGYSVSREKKESFPLTVTSAQKNPTAFYLCASTDRGLTDTQYFGPGTRLTVL.

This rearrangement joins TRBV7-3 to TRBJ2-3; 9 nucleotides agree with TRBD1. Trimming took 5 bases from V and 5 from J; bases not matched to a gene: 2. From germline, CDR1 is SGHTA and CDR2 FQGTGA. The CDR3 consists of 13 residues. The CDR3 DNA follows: TGTGCCAGCAGCGGACAGGGGAAAGATACGCAGTATTTT. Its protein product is CASSGQGKDTQYF.

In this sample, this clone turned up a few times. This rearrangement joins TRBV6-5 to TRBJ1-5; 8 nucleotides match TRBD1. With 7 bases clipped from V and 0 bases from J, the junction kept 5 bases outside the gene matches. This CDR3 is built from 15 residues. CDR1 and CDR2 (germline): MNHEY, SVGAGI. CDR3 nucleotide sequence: TGTGCCAGCACCCCGACAGGGGATAGCAATCAGCCCCAGCATTTT. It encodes CASTPTGDSNQPQHF.

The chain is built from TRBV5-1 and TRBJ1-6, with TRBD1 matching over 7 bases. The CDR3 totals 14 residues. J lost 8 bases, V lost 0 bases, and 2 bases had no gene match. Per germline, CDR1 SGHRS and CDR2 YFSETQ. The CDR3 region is CASSLGQGDSPLHF. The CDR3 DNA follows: TGCGCCAGCAGCTTGGGGCAGGGGGATTCACCCCTCCACTTT.

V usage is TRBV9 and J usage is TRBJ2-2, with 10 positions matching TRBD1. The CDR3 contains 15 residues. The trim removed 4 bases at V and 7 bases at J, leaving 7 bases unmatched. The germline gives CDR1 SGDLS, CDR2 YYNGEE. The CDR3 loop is CASSPRTGGGGELFF. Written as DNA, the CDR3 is TGTGCCAGCAGCCCCCGGACAGGGGGGGGCGGGGAGCTGTTTTTT.

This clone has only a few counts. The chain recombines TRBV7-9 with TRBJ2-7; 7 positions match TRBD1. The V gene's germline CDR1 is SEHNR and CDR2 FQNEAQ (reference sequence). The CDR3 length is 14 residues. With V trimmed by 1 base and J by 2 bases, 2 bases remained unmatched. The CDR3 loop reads CASSLVGQAYEQYF. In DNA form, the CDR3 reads TGTGCCAGCAGCTTAGTAGGACAGGCCTACGAGCAGTACTTC.

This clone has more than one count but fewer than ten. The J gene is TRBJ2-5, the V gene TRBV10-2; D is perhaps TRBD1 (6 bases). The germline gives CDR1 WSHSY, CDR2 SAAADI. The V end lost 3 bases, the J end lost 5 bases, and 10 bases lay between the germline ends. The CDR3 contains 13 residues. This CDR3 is CASSDMGAETQYF. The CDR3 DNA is TGCGCCAGCAGTGATATGGGGGCCGAGACCCAGTACTTC.

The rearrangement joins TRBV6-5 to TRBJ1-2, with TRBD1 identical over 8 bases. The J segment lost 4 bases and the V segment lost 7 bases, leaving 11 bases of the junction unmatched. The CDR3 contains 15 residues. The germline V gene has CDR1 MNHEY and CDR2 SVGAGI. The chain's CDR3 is CASIPDGTGIYGYTF. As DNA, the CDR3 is TGTGCCAGCATTCCTGACGGGACAGGCATCTATGGCTACACCTTC.

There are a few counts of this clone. The CDR3 nucleotides are TGTGCCAGCAGCTTAGCCGGGGGGGGGACCGGATACAATGAGCAGTTCTTC. Its translation is CASSLAGGGTGYNEQFF. The chain links TRBV7-2 to TRBJ2-1, with 8 bases matching TRBD2. Germline V lookup: CDR1 SGHTA, CDR2 FQGNSA. The junction had 8 bases not matched to a gene; V was cut back by 0 bases and J by 4 bases. The CDR3 length is 17 residues. Based on the CDR3 plus reference TRBV7-2 and TRBJ2-1, the full variable domain is GAGVSQSPSNKVTEKGKDVELRCDPISGHTALYWYRQSLGQGLEFLIYFQGNSAPDKSGLPSDRFSAERTGGSVSTLTIQRTQQEDSAVYLCASSLAGGGTGYNEQFFGPGTRLTVL.

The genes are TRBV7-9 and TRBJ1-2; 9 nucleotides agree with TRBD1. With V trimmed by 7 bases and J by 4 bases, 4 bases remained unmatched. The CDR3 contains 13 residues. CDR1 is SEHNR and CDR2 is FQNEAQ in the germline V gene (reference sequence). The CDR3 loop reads CASNPGQGYGYTF. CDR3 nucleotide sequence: TGTGCCAGCAACCCGGGACAGGGCTATGGCTACACCTTC. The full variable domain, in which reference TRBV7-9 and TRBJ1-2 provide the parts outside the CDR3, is DTGVSQNPRHKITKRGQNVTFRCDPISEHNRLYWYRQTLGQGPEFLTYFQNEAQLEKSRLLSDRFSAERPKGSFSTLEIQRTEQGDSAMYLCASNPGQGYGYTFGSGTRLTVV.

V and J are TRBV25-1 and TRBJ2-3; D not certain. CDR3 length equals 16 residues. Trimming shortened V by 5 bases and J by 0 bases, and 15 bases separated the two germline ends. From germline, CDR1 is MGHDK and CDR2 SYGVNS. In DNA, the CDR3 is TGTGCCAGCAGTTGGTCGACACGACGTAGCACAGATACGCAGTATTTT. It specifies CASSWSTRRSTDTQYF. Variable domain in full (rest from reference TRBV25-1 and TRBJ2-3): EADIYQTPRYLVIGTGKKITLECSQTMGHDKMYWYQQDPGMELHLIHYSYGVNSTEKGDLSSESTVSRIRTEHFPLTLESARPSHTSQYLCASSWSTRRSTDTQYFGPGTRLTVL.

CDR3 bases: TGTGCCAGTAGCATTAGGGGAAGGAATGGCTACACCTTC. Its protein product is CASSIRGRNGYTF. This chain joins TRBV2 and TRBJ1-2, with D tentatively TRBD1 (5 bases). The CDR3 is 13 residues long. Trimming shortened V by 9 bases and J by 6 bases, and 17 bases separated the two germline ends. Germline V gene sequence: CDR1 SNHLY, CDR2 FYNNEI.

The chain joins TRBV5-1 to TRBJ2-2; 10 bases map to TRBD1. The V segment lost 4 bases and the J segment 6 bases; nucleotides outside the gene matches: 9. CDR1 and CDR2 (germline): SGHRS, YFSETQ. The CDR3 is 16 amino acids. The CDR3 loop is CASSDTTGGIPGELFF. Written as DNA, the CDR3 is TGCGCCAGCAGCGATACGACAGGGGGCATCCCCGGGGAGCTGTTTTTT.

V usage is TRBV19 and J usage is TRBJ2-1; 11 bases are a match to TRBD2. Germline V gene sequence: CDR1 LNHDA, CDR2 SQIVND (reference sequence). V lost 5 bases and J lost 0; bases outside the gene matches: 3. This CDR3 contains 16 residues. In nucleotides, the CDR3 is TGTGCCAGTAGTTATACTAGCGGGAGCTCCTACAATGAGCAGTTCTTC. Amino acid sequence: CASSYTSGSSYNEQFF.

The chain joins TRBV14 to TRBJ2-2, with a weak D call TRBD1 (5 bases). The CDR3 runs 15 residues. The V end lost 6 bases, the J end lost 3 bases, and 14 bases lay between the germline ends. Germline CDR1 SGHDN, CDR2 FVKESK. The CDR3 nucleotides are TGTGCCAGCAGACAGGAGACAGACTACACCGGGGAGCTGTTTTTT. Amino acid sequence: CASRQETDYTGELFF.

The CDR3 region has the DNA TGTGCCAGCAGCGGGGACAGGGAAGGTACTGAAGCTTTCTTT. Protein sequence: CASSGDREGTEAFF. This chain joins TRBV7-6 and TRBJ1-1; TRBD1 aligns across 9 bases. V shed 5 bases, J shed 5 bases, and the junction held 6 bases outside the gene matches. This CDR3 is 14 amino acids long. The germline CDR1 and CDR2 sequences are SGHVS and FNYEAQ.

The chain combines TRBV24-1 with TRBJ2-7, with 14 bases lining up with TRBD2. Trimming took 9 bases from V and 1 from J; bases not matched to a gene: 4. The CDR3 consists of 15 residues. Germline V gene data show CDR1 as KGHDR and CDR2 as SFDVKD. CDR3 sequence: CATGGTSGSSYEQYF. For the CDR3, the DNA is TGTGCCACCGGAGGGACTAGCGGGAGTTCCTACGAGCAGTACTTC.

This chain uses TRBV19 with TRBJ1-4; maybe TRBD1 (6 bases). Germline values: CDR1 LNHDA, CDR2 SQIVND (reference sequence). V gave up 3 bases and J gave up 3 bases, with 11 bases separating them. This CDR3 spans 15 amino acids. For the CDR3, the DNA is TGTGCCAGTAGTATCTCAGGGGTACCTAATGAAAAACTGTTTTTT. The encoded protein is CASSISGVPNEKLFF.

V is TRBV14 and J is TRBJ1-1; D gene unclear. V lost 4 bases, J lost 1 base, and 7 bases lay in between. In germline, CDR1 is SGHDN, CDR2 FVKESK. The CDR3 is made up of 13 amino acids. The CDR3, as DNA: TGTGCCAGCAGCCTGGGAGGGAACACTGAAGCTTTCTTT. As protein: CASSLGGNTEAFF.

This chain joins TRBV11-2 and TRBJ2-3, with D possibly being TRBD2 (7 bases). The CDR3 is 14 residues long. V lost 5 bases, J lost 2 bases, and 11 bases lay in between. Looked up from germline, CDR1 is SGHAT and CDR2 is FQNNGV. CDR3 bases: TGTGCCAGCAGCCCGGGGGGCGTCACAGATACGCAGTATTTT. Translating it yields CASSPGGVTDTQYF.